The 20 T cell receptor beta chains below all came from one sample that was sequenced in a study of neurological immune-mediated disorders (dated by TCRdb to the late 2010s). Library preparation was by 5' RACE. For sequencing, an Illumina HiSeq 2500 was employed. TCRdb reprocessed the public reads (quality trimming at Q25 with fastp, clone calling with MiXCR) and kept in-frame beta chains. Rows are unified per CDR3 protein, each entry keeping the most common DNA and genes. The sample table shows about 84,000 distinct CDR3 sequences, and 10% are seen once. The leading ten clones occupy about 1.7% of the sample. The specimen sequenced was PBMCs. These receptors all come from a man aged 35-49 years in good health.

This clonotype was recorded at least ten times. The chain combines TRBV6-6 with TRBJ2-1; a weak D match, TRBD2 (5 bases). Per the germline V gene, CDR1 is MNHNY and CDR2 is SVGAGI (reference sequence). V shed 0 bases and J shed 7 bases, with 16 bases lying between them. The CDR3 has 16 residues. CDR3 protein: CASSYSIGNGENEQFF. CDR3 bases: TGTGCCAGCAGTTACTCGATTGGGAACGGGGAGAATGAGCAGTTCTTC.

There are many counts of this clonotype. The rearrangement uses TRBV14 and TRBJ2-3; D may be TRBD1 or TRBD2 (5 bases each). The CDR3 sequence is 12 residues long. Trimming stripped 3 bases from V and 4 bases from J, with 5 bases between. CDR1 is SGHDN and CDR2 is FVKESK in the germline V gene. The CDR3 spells CASSQGPDTQYF. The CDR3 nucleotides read TGTGCCAGCAGCCAGGGACCAGATACGCAGTATTTT.

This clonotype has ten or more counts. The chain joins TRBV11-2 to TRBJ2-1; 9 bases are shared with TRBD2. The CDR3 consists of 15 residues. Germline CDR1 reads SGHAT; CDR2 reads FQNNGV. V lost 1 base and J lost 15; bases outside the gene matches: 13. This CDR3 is CASSLARGGLRKAFF. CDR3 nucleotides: TGTGCCAGCAGCTTAGCGCGGGGGGGCCTCAGGAAGGCGTTCTTC.

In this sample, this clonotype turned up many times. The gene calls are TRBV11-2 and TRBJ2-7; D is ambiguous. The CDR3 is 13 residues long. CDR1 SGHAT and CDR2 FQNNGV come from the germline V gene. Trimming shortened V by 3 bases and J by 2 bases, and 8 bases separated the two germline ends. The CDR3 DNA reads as TGTGCCAGCAGCTTTGGCGGAACCTACGAGCAGTACTTC. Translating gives CASSFGGTYEQYF.

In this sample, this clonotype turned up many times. The CDR3 is CASSDWDRGAAEQYF. The CDR3 bases are TGTGCCAGCAGTGACTGGGACAGGGGTGCCGCCGAGCAGTACTTC. The V gene is TRBV6-5, the J gene TRBJ2-7, with 10 bases that match TRBD1. The CDR3 sequence is 15 residues long. Trimming cost V 5 bases and J 6 bases; bases outside gene matches: 10. Germline assignment: CDR1 MNHEY and CDR2 SVGAGI.

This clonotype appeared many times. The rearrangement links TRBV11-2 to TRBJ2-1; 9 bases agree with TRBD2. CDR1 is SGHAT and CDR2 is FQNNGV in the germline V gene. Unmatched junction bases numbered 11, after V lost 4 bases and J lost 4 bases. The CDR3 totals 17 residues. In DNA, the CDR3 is TGTGCCAGCAGCTCCCTCTCCGGAACTAGCGGGTACAATGAGCAGTTCTTC. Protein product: CASSSLSGTSGYNEQFF.

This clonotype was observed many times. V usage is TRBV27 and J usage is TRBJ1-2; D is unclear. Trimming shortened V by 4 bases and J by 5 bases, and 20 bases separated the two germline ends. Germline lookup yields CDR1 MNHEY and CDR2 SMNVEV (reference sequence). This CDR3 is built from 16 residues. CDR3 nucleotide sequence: TGTGCCAGCAGTTCCTCGGACGATCACCCGAATTATGGCTACACCTTC. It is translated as CASSSSDDHPNYGYTF.

CDR3 nucleotide sequence: TGTGCCAGCAGTTCCCGGGACAGGGGGTTCTATGAGCAGTTCTTC. Amino acid sequence: CASSSRDRGFYEQFF. The chain employs TRBV12-3 or TRBV12-4 and TRBJ2-1; 11 nucleotides align to TRBD1. The CDR3 sequence is 15 residues long. The V gene end was trimmed by 4 bases and the J gene end by 8 bases; junction bases not matched to a gene: 7.

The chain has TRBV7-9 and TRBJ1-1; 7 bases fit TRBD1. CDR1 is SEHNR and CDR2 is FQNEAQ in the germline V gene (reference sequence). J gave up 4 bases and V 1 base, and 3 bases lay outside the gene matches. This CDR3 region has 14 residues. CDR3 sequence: CASSLGTGATEAFF. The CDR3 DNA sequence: TGTGCCAGCAGCTTAGGTACAGGGGCCACTGAAGCTTTCTTT.

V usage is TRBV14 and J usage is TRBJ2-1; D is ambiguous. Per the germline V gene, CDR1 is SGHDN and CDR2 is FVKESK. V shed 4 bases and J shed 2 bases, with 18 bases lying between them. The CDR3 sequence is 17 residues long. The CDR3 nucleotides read TGTGCCAGCAGCCCCCTCCGGCAGCCGCTCACCTACAATGAGCAGTTCTTC. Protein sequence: CASSPLRQPLTYNEQFF.

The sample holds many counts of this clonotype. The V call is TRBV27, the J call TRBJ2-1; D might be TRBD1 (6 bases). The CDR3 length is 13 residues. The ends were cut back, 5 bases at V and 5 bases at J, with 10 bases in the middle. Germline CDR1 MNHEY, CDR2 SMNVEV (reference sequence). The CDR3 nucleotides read TGTGCCAGCAGTCTCGGACAGAACAATGAGCAGTTCTTC. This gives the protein CASSLGQNNEQFF.

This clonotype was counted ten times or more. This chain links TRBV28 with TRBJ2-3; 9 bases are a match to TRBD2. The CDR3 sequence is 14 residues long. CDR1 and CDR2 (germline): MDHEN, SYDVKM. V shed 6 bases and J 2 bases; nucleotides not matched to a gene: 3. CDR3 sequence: CASRSGRSTDTQYF. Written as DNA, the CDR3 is TGTGCCAGCAGGAGCGGGAGGTCCACAGATACGCAGTATTTT. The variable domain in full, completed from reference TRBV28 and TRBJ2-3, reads DVKVTQSSRYLVKRTGEKVFLECVQDMDHENMFWYRQDPGLGLRLIYFSYDVKMKEKGDIPEGYSVSREKKERFSLILESASTNQTSMYLCASRSGRSTDTQYFGPGTRLTVL.

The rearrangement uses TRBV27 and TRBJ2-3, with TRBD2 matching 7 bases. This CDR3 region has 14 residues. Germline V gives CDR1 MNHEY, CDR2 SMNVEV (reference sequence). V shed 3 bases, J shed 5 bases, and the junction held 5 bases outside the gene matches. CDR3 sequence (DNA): TGTGCCAGCAGTTTCGGGGGGATCGGAGATACGCAGTATTTT. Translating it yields CASSFGGIGDTQYF.

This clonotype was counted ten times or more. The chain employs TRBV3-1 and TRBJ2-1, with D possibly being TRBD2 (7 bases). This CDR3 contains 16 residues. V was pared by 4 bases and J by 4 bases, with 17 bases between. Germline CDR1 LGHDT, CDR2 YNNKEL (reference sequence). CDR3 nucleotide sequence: TGTGCCAGCAGCCCTCCCCGCGGGGGCCTTTACAATGAGCAGTTCTTC. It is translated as CASSPPRGGLYNEQFF.

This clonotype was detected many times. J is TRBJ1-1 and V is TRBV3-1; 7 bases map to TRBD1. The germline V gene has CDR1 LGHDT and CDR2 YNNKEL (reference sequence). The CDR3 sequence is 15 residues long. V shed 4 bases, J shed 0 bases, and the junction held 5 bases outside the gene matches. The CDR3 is CASSLHRGMNTEAFF. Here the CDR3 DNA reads TGTGCCAGCAGCCTTCACAGGGGAATGAACACTGAAGCTTTCTTT. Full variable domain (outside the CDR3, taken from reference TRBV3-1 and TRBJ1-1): DTAVSQTPKYLVTQMGNDKSIKCEQNLGHDTMYWYKQDSKKFLKIMFSYNNKELIINETVPNRFSPKSPDKAHLNLHINSLELGDSAVYFCASSLHRGMNTEAFFGQGTRLTVV.

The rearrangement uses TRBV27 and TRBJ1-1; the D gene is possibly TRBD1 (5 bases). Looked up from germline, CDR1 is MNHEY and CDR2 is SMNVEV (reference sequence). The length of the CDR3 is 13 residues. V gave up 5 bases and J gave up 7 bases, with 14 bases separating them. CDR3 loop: CASSPRPGREAFF. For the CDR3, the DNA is TGTGCCAGCAGTCCCCGTCCGGGGCGTGAAGCTTTCTTT.

The CDR3 sequence is CASSLGEGIELFF. CDR3 nucleotides: TGTGCCAGCAGCTTAGGGGAGGGTATTGAGCTGTTTTTT. The V gene is TRBV7-2, the J gene TRBJ2-2; 7 nucleotides agree with TRBD2. Germline V gene data show CDR1 as SGHTA and CDR2 as FQGNSA. The J segment lost 11 bases and the V segment lost 1 base, leaving 4 bases of the junction unmatched. This CDR3 spans 13 amino acids.

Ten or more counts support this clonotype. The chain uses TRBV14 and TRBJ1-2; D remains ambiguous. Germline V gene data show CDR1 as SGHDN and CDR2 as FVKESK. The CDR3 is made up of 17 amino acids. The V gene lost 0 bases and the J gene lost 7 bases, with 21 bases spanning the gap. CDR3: CASSQDGKSLQAAGYTF. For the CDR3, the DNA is TGTGCCAGCAGCCAAGATGGGAAGTCTCTCCAGGCGGCTGGCTACACCTTC.

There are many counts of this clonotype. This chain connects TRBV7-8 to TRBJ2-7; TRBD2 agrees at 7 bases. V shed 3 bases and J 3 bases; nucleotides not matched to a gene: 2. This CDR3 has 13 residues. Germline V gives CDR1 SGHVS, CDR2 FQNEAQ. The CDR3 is CASSLGRDYEQYF. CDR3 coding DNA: TGTGCCAGCAGCTTGGGGAGGGACTACGAGCAGTACTTC. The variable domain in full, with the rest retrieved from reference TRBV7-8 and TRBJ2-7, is GAGVSQSPRYKVAKRGQDVALRCDPISGHVSLFWYQQALGQGPEFLTYFQNEAQLDKSGLPSDRFFAERPEGSVSTLKIQRTQQEDSAVYLCASSLGRDYEQYFGPGTRLTVT.

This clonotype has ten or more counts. CDR3 protein: CASSPLGLAGAYEQYF. The CDR3 bases are TGTGCCAGCAGTCCCCTGGGACTAGCGGGGGCCTACGAGCAGTACTTC. The rearrangement uses TRBV12-3 or TRBV12-4 and TRBJ2-7; 14 bases line up with TRBD2. J gave up 2 bases and V 5 bases, and 5 bases lay outside the gene matches. There are 16 residues in the CDR3.